The clone carrying this TCR beta chain showed up just a few times. One entry per CDR3 protein, called by TCRdb with MiXCR from the 5' RACE reads. This sample has 1.5 million to 2 million distinct CDR3 sequences, with roughly a third found just once. All donors comprised healthy Caucasians. This record comes from a study of identical twins. V lost 2 bases to trimming and J lost 3 bases; unmatched junction nucleotides: 9. The CDR3 is 19 amino acids. The germline gives CDR1 ENHRY, CDR2 SYGVKD. V gene TRBV10-3 combines with J gene TRBJ2-1; 14 nucleotides line up with TRBD2. The material sequenced was cord blood. The sequence was collected from a newborn girl in good health. CDR3 DNA: TGTGCCATCAGTGAGGGACTAGCGGGAGGCAATTTACGCTACAATGAGCAGTTCTTC. Protein: CAISEGLAGGNLRYNEQFF.